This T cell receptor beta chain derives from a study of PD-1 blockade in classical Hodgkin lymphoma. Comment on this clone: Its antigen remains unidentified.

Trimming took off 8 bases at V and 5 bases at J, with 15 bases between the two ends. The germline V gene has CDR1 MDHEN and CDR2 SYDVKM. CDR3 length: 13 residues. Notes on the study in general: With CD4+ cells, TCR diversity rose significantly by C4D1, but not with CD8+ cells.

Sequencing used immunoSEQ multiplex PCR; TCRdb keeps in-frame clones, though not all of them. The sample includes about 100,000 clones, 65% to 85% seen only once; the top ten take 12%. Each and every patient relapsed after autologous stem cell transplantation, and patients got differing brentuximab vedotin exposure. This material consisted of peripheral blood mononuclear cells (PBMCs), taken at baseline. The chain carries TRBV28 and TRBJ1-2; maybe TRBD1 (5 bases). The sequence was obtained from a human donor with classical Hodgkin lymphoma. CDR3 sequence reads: CASSFRGGYGYTF. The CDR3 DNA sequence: TGTGCCAGCTCTTTCCGGGGGGGGTATGGCTACACCTTC.